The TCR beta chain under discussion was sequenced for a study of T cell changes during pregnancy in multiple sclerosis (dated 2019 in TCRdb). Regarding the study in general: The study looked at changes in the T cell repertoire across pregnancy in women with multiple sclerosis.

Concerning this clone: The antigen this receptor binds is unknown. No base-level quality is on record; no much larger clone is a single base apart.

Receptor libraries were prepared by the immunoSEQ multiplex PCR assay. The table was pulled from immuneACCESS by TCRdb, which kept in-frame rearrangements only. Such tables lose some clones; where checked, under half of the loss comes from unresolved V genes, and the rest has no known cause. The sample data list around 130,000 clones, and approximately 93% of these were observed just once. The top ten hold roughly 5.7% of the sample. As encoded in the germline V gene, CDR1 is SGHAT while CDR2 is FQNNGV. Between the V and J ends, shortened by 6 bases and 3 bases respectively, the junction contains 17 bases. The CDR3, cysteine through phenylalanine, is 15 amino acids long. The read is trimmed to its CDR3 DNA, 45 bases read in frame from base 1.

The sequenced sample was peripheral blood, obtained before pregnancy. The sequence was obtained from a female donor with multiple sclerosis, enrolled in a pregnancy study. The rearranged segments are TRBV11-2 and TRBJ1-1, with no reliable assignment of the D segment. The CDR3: CASRSNPRRDTEAFF. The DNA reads TGTGCCAGCAGATCAAATCCCAGGCGAGACACTGAAGCTTTCTTT.